A selection of T cell receptor beta chains follows, all from one sample in a study of blood T cell repertoires in COVID-19. Libraries were prepared by immunoSEQ multiplex PCR; TCRdb keeps only in-frame clonotypes and omits some of them. The sample contains 400,000 to 450,000 clones, approximately 90% of which appear only once. Sequencing was performed on PBMCs or T cells enriched from blood (not recorded which). These receptors came from a man aged 25 to 45 who had recovered from COVID-19. Each CDR3 is given with its conserved first and last residue. D genes are given only for firm matches. Clone size is not always given. Where it is, it says once, few, many or a class for expanded clones.

DNA,CDR3,V,D,J,size
TGTGCCAGCTCACCACGGATAGCAAGTGGAACAGATACGCAGTATTTT,CASSPRIASGTDTQYF,TRBV18,NA,TRBJ2-3,NA
TGTGCCAGCAGCTTACGTGGGGCGGGATCCTACAATGAGCAGTTCTTC,CASSLRGAGSYNEQFF,TRBV7-2,NA,TRBJ2-1,NA
TGTGCCAGCAGTAACGGGGAAAAACTGTTTTTT,CASSNGEKLFF,TRBV6-5,NA,TRBJ1-4,NA
TGTGCCAGCACAAACTCCATTATCCAGCCCCAGCATTTT,CASTNSIIQPQHF,TRBV28,NA,TRBJ1-5,once
TGTGCCACCCGATCGGCGGGAGTTCACCCCGGGACAGATACGCAGTATTTT,CATRSAGVHPGTDTQYF,TRBV18,TRBD2,TRBJ2-3,NA
TGTGCCAGCTCACAAAGTCCAGGGACAGGGGGCGGCGAGCAGTACTTC,CASSQSPGTGGGEQYF,TRBV18,TRBD1,TRBJ2-7,NA
TGTGCCAGCAGCCAAGGACTAGCGTACAACTACGAGCAGTACTTC,CASSQGLAYNYEQYF,TRBV3-1/TRBV3-2,TRBD2,TRBJ2-7,NA
TGTGCCAGCATCCCTCCCGAGACAGGGGCCGAGCAGTACTTC,CASIPPETGAEQYF,TRBV7-9,TRBD1,TRBJ2-7,NA
TGTGCCAGCTCACCACCTTTAGGACAGGGGACGGCTGGCTACACCTTC,CASSPPLGQGTAGYTF,TRBV18,TRBD1,TRBJ1-2,NA
TGTGCCAGCAACTCAGCGGGAGTAAGATACGAGCAGTACTTC,CASNSAGVRYEQYF,TRBV5-6,TRBD2,TRBJ2-7,once
TGCGCCAGCAGCTTGGGGCTAGGAGACTACAATGAGCAGTTCTTC,CASSLGLGDYNEQFF,TRBV5-1,NA,TRBJ2-1,NA
TGTGCCAGCAGCCCAAGAGGAGGGACAGTAGATTCACCCCTCCACTTT,CASSPRGGTVDSPLHF,TRBV11-2,TRBD1,TRBJ1-6,NA
TGTGCCAGCAGCCAGTGGGAGGGGTGGGCACAGAACACTGAAGCTTTCTTT,CASSQWEGWAQNTEAFF,TRBV28,NA,TRBJ1-1,NA
TGTGCCAGCACATCCCAGGGTACCGGGGAGCTGTTTTTT,CASTSQGTGELFF,TRBV6-5,NA,TRBJ2-2,NA
TGTGCCAGCAGTTTAACCAGGGAGGAGAATTCACCCCTCCACTTT,CASSLTREENSPLHF,TRBV28,NA,TRBJ1-6,once
TGTGCCAGCAGCTTAGGGGCTAGCGGGAGTTTCAATACGCAGTATTTT,CASSLGASGSFNTQYF,TRBV7-2,TRBD2,TRBJ2-3,NA
TGTGCCACCCTCAGGGGCGGCCATCAGTACAATGAGCAGTTCTTC,CATLRGGHQYNEQFF,TRBV2,NA,TRBJ2-1,once
TGTGCCAGCAGCTTAGATGTGACAGTCTATGGCTACACCTTC,CASSLDVTVYGYTF,TRBV7-8,NA,TRBJ1-2,NA
TGTGCCACCAGCAGAGGAGGAGGGACAGGGGCCTACACCGGGGAGCTGTTTTTT,CATSRGGGTGAYTGELFF,TRBV15,TRBD1,TRBJ2-2,NA
TGTGCCAGCAGTTCAGGGCCCCAGTGGATCCCCCTCCACTTT,CASSSGPQWIPLHF,TRBV27,NA,TRBJ1-6,NA